The sequence of this T cell receptor (beta chain) was determined in a study of blood T cell repertoires in COVID-19. This CDR3 comprises 13 residues. V was pared by 5 bases and J by 5 bases, with 11 bases between. Generated by immunoSEQ multiplex PCR, the TCRdb table keeps only in-frame clones and is missing some. The sample holds approximately 230,000 clones; 70% to 90% are singletons and the top ten take roughly a sixth. Enrollees, about 18 to 89 years old, lived in some 24 US areas. Cohort 3 recovery required two negative PCRs, clearance, or symptom resolution. The receptor was derived from a man aged 18 to 30 who had recovered from COVID-19. Sequencing was done on a sample of PBMCs or T cells enriched from blood (not recorded which). The rearrangement links TRBV12-3 or TRBV12-4 to TRBJ2-3; maybe TRBD2 (6 bases). CDR3 in amino acids: CASSGGVGDTQYF. The CDR3 region has the DNA TGTGCCAGCAGTGGAGGGGTGGGAGATACGCAGTATTTT.